This T cell receptor beta chain is drawn from a study of response to subunit inactivated influenza vaccine. The study's findings and limits: New T cells are recruited in small numbers by each seasonal influenza vaccination, according to the authors' suggestion.

The CDR3 has 15 residues. The V gene's germline CDR1 is DFQATT and CDR2 SNEGSKA (reference sequence). Trimming at V came to 0 bases and at J to 1 base, leaving 5 bases not matched to a gene. TCRdb analysed the RT-PCR reads with MiXCR anew, one entry per CDR3 protein. The sample shows about 500,000 distinct CDR3 sequences, about 17% of them seen only once. Worth noting for this clonotype: Its cognate antigen is unknown.

The starting material was CD4+ T cells sorted from PBMCs, obtained around 25 months after vaccination. The receptor was derived from a man in his fifties or sixties who received an inactivated influenza vaccine. V and J are TRBV20-1 and TRBJ2-5; 7 nucleotides match TRBD2. CDR3 in amino acids: CSAREGGRIQETQYF. The CDR3 bases are TGCAGTGCTAGAGAGGGAGGGAGGATCCAAGAGACCCAGTACTTC.